This section outlines one T cell receptor (beta chain) sequence together with its context. The sample comes from a study of T cell repertoires in cytomegalovirus infection. Study information: Public TCR beta signature analysis indicated the presence of both CMV infection and matching HLA type.

From the reads, TCRdb called clonotypes with MiXCR, one entry per CDR3 protein. The sample shows roughly 150,000 distinct CDR3 sequences, roughly a quarter of them seen only once. Between the trimmed V and J ends, which lost 2 bases and 8 bases, there was a span of 12 bases. Germline-derived CDR1 and CDR2 are MNHEY and SVGEGT. The CDR3 length is 13 residues. J is TRBJ1-2 and V is TRBV6-2 or TRBV6-3; TRBD1 might be the D (5 bases). This sequence originates from a human donor in good health (CMV status not recorded). Some clones in this sample may be carry-over from other donors' samples. The specimen was PBMCs. CDR3 nucleotides: TGTGCCAGCAGTTACCGGCTCGAGGGGGGCTACACCTTC. This translates into CASSYRLEGGYTF.